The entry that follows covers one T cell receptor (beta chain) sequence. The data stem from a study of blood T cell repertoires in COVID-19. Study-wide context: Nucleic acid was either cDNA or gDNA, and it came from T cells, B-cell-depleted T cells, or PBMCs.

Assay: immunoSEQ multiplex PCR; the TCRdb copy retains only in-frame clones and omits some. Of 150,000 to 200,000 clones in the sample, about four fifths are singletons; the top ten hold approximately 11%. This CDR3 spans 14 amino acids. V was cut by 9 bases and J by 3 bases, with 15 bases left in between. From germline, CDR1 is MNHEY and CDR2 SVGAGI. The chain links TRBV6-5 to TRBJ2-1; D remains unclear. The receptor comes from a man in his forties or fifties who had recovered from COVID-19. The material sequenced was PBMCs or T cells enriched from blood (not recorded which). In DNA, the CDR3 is TGTGCCAGTGGTTCCGGGTCCTTCTACAATGAGCAGTTCTTC. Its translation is CASGSGSFYNEQFF.